This is a list of T cell receptor beta chains from one sample in a study of shared clonotypes between healthy human individuals. The protocol was immunoSEQ multiplex PCR, while the TCRdb copy is restricted to in-frame clones and leaves out a portion. The sample has hundreds of thousands of clones, around 80% seen once. The sequencing input was PBMCs. These receptors originate from a middle-aged woman in good health. Some clones in this sample may be carry-over from other donors' samples. The conserved cysteine and the conserved F or W are not part of the CDR3 here. Clone size is given for some rows only: seen once, a few or many times, or a class if the clone is expanded.

v_call	j_call	clone_size	cdr3_aa
TRBV11-2	TRBJ2-3	-	ASSLKGGSWALQY
TRBV28	TRBJ2-2	-	ASSRPGNTGELF
TRBV27	TRBJ1-5	-	ASSLEASNQPQH
TRBV19	TRBJ2-1	-	ASSDRGGGSYNEQF
TRBV4-3	TRBJ1-2	-	ASSQARDRAGGYT
TRBV18	TRBJ1-5	-	ASSPVPGSEPQH
TRBV28	TRBJ2-4	-	TDRMNFEY
TRBV2	TRBJ2-3	-	ASSGRTSGVDTQY
TRBV6-1	TRBJ2-1	-	ASSGRQGSDEQF
TRBV27	TRBJ2-2	few	ASSLPGLTGELF
TRBV2	TRBJ2-1	-	ASSDLTSGDNEQF
TRBV9	TRBJ2-5	-	ASSVATSGSGQETQY
TRBV7-2	TRBJ2-1	-	ASSSEQGGYNEQF
TRBV4-2	TRBJ2-7	-	ASSQDPRVEQY
TRBV7-9	TRBJ2-1	-	ASSPGLSNEQF
TRBV18	TRBJ2-3	-	ASSPRAREGLGDTQY
TRBV9	TRBJ1-2	-	ASSQETGTYGGYT
TRBV7-9	TRBJ2-7	-	ASSRTVRYEQY
TRBV19	TRBJ2-7	few	ASSSQGLSYEQY
TRBV7-9	TRBJ2-7	once	ASSLRGGSFGEQY
TRBV2	TRBJ2-5	-	ASSDSLTQETQY
TRBV7-2	TRBJ2-3	-	ASSPLTGGSDTQY
TRBV6-6	TRBJ1-5	-	ASSYLKGNQPQH
TRBV18	TRBJ1-1	-	ASSPPRGQGNTEAF